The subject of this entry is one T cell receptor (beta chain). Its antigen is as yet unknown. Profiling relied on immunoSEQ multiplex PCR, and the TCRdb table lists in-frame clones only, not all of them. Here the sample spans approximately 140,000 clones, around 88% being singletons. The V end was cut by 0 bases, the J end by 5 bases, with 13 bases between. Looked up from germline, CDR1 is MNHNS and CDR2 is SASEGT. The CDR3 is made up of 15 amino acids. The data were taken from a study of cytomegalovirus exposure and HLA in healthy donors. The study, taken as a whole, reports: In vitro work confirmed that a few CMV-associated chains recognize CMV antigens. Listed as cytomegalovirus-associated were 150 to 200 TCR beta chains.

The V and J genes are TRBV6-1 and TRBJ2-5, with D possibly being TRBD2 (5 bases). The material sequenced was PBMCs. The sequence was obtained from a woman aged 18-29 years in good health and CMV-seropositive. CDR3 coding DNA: TGTGCCAGCAGTGAAGCGCGCCCCCCGGGGGAGACCCAGTACTTC. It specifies CASSEARPPGETQYF.